This T cell receptor (beta chain) was sequenced for a study of T cell clonality in common variable immunodeficiency. The study's findings and limits: Common variable immunodeficiency TCR beta sequences reportedly had fewer deletions and N-nucleotide insertions.

This clone was recorded many times. Its antigen is still unknown. The protocol was immunoSEQ multiplex PCR, while the TCRdb copy is restricted to in-frame clones and leaves out a portion. Altogether about 33,000 clones were found in the sample, and no singletons occur. Sequencing was carried out using peripheral blood mononuclear cells. This sequence was found in a person aged 18 to 75 in good health.

CDR3 sequence: CASSSTGNTQYF. CDR3 DNA, as far as it was read: TGTGCCAGCAGCTCGACAGGGAATACG. The chain has TRBV7-3 and TRBJ2-3; TRBD1 agrees at 7 bases. The CDR3 end falls 3 residues outside the read, so it is completed with the germline J gene. This CDR3 has 12 amino acids. In germline, CDR1 is SGHTA, CDR2 FQGTGA. V lost 4 bases to trimming and J lost 7 bases; unmatched junction nucleotides: 2.